This T cell receptor beta chain was identified during a study of neurological immune-mediated disorders. This clonotype showed up many times. Its target is not known. Study findings and constraints: Subjects shared no identical expanded-clone CDR3 amino acid sequences, suggesting private TCR-beta repertoires in all groups.

5'RACE generated cDNA with 10-nucleotide random UMIs. TCRdb reanalysed the 5' RACE reads using MiXCR and keeps one entry per CDR3 protein. The top ten hold around 6% of the sample, which has roughly 39,000 distinct CDR3 sequences, 7% to 8.5% seen once. Trimming removed 2 bases at V and 2 bases at J, with 7 bases between. The CDR3 spans 13 residues. CDR1 is MNHEY and CDR2 is SVGAGI in the germline V gene. This TCR came from a man aged 50-59 years in good health. The sample comprised CD4+ T cells from blood. V is TRBV6-5 and J is TRBJ2-7, with D perhaps matching TRBD1 or TRBD2 (6 bases each). CDR3 region: CASSYRGPYEQYF. The CDR3 DNA is TGTGCCAGCAGTTACCGGGGGCCCTACGAGCAGTACTTC.